Listed below are T cell receptor beta chains from one sample, sequenced in a study of shared clonotypes between healthy human individuals. The table came from immunoSEQ multiplex PCR; TCRdb's copy has only in-frame clones and leaves some out. The sample carries about 1 million clones, 78% recorded once. Sequences were obtained from memory CD4+ T cells from PBMCs. These receptors came from a man in his late teens or twenties in good health. Some clones in this sample may be carry-over from other donors' samples. Both conserved end residues are part of each CDR3. The D gene is left open where the match is weak. Some rows mark clone size as missing; the rest say once, few, many or name a class of expanded clone.

v_gene,j_gene,d_gene,abundance,len,CDR3aa,CDR3nt
TRBV15,TRBJ2-7,NA,NA,13,CATSRSAGHEQYF,TGTGCCACCAGCCGGTCAGCGGGCCACGAGCAGTACTTC
TRBV10-3,TRBJ2-1,TRBD1,few,15,CAISPQNTGVNEQFF,TGTGCCATCAGCCCCCAAAACACAGGGGTAAATGAGCAGTTCTTC
TRBV19,TRBJ1-5,NA,NA,13,CASSVGLRQPQHF,TGTGCCAGTAGTGTCGGACTTAGGCAGCCCCAGCATTTT
TRBV18,TRBJ2-3,NA,NA,13,CASSPQDSGAQYF,TGTGCCAGCTCACCACAGGACAGTGGGGCGCAGTATTTT
TRBV5-6,TRBJ1-3,NA,NA,16,CASSLSGKTSGSTIYF,TGTGCCAGCAGCTTGTCTGGAAAAACTTCGGGTTCCACCATATATTTT
TRBV27,TRBJ1-4,NA,NA,17,CASSSPSPGGNNEKLFF,TGTGCCAGCAGTTCTCCCTCTCCGGGGGGAAATAATGAAAAACTGTTTTTT
TRBV12-5,TRBJ2-6,NA,NA,13,CASGFSGANVLTF,TGTGCTAGTGGCTTTTCTGGGGCCAACGTCCTGACTTTC
TRBV2,TRBJ1-5,NA,many,14,CASSGWGVNQPQHF,TGTGCCAGCAGTGGTTGGGGGGTTAATCAGCCCCAGCATTTT
TRBV7-9,TRBJ1-2,TRBD1,once,15,CASSFRGQGNYGYTF,TGTGCCAGCAGCTTCAGGGGACAGGGTAACTATGGCTACACCTTC
TRBV5-6,TRBJ2-7,NA,NA,14,CASSPSGASYEQYF,TGTGCCAGCAGCCCTTCAGGGGCCTCCTACGAGCAGTACTTC
TRBV2,TRBJ2-7,NA,NA,15,CASSAKTLNSYEQYF,TGTGCCAGCAGCGCTAAGACCCTAAACTCCTACGAGCAGTACTTC
TRBV5-4,TRBJ1-2,NA,NA,16,CASSLAGGAAAYGYTF,TGTGCCAGCAGCTTGGCCGGCGGGGCAGCGGCTTATGGCTACACCTTC
TRBV28,TRBJ1-3,NA,NA,19,CASSPPSGARGAGGNTIYF,TGTGCCAGCAGTCCTCCCTCGGGGGCTCGGGGGGCAGGTGGAAACACCATATATTTT
TRBV2,TRBJ2-5,TRBD1,NA,16,CASRETGTGRGETQYF,TGTGCCAGCAGGGAAACCGGGACAGGGAGAGGGGAGACCCAGTACTTC
TRBV9,TRBJ2-2,NA,NA,13,CASSVEVTGELFF,TGTGCCAGCAGCGTAGAGGTTACCGGGGAGCTGTTTTTT
TRBV25-1,TRBJ1-5,NA,NA,14,CASSEAGGAQPQHF,TGTGCCAGCAGTGAGGCGGGGGGGGCTCAGCCCCAGCATTTT
TRBV7-2,TRBJ2-7,NA,NA,12,CASSLAFYEQYF,TGTGCCAGCAGCTTAGCTTTCTACGAGCAGTACTTC
TRBV7-3,TRBJ2-1,TRBD2,NA,15,CASSYGGLALNEQFF,TGTGCCAGCAGCTACGGAGGACTAGCGCTCAATGAGCAGTTCTTC
TRBV18,TRBJ1-1,NA,NA,16,CASSPQPGMGNTEAFF,TGTGCCAGCTCACCACAGCCGGGGATGGGAAACACTGAAGCTTTCTTT
TRBV9,TRBJ1-3,NA,NA,13,CASSRESGNTIYF,TGTGCCAGCAGCAGGGAATCCGGAAACACCATATATTTT
TRBV5-4,TRBJ1-1,TRBD1,NA,15,CASSQYRGTVIEAFF,TGTGCCAGCAGCCAGTACAGGGGTACAGTGATAGAAGCTTTCTTT
TRBV2,TRBJ2-5,NA,NA,13,CASSADSQETQYF,TGTGCCAGCAGCGCGGACAGTCAAGAGACCCAGTACTTC
TRBV7-3,TRBJ1-4,TRBD1,NA,17,CANTQGAGEPTNEKLFF,TGTGCCAACACACAGGGGGCTGGGGAGCCGACTAATGAAAAACTGTTTTTT
TRBV6-4,TRBJ2-7,TRBD1,NA,15,CASSEQPGGSYEQYF,TGTGCCAGCAGTGAGCAACCAGGGGGCTCCTACGAGCAGTACTTC
TRBV11-3,TRBJ2-2,NA,NA,13,CASSPIGTGELFF,TGTGCCAGCAGCCCGATCGGAACCGGGGAGCTGTTTTTT
TRBV2,TRBJ2-7,TRBD1,once,14,CASLTGTGDREQYF,TGTGCCAGTCTTACCGGGACAGGGGACAGAGAGCAGTACTTC
TRBV7-2,TRBJ2-3,NA,NA,13,CASSLDYRDTQYF,TGTGCCAGCAGCTTAGACTACCGAGATACGCAGTATTTT
TRBV18,TRBJ1-5,NA,NA,14,CASSPQGSDQPQHF,TGTGCCAGCTCACCACAGGGGTCTGATCAGCCCCAGCATTTT
TRBV5-1,TRBJ2-5,TRBD1,NA,15,CASRITGQGGETQYF,TGCGCCAGCAGGATAACTGGACAGGGTGGAGAGACCCAGTACTTC
TRBV9,TRBJ1-3,TRBD1,NA,16,CASSVQTGMRGNTIYF,TGTGCCAGCAGCGTCCAGACAGGGATGAGAGGAAACACCATATATTTT
TRBV28,TRBJ2-7,NA,NA,15,CASSFRSVADYEQYF,TGTGCCAGCAGTTTTCGTTCGGTAGCGGACTACGAGCAGTACTTC
TRBV6-6,TRBJ2-7,NA,NA,15,CASRVLEGDGYEQYF,TGTGCCAGCAGGGTGCTGGAGGGGGATGGCTACGAGCAGTACTTC
TRBV11-2,TRBJ2-5,NA,NA,14,CASSLGSIQETQYF,TGTGCCAGCAGCTTAGGCAGTATCCAAGAGACCCAGTACTTC
TRBV5-1,TRBJ2-5,NA,NA,13,CASSSGLVETQYF,TGCGCCAGCAGCTCCGGACTTGTAGAGACCCAGTACTTC
TRBV28,TRBJ1-1,NA,NA,16,CASSLGVSAPNTEAFF,TGTGCCAGCAGTTTAGGTGTTTCCGCCCCGAACACTGAAGCTTTCTTT
TRBV28,TRBJ2-7,NA,NA,14,CASSFRSGAYEQYF,TGTGCCAGCAGTTTTCGGTCAGGGGCCTACGAGCAGTACTTC
TRBV6-5,TRBJ2-3,TRBD2,NA,16,CASSYLASGRTDTQYF,TGTGCCAGCAGTTACTTGGCTAGCGGGAGAACAGATACGCAGTATTTT
TRBV4-3,TRBJ2-3,TRBD2,few,16,CASSRGRTGRRDTQYF,TGCGCCAGCAGCCGGGGAAGGACCGGGAGGCGAGATACGCAGTATTTT
TRBV6-5,TRBJ1-1,NA,once,13,CATGGRVSTEAFF,TGTGCCACCGGGGGCAGGGTCTCTACTGAAGCCTTCTTT
TRBV29-1,TRBJ1-1,NA,many,14,CSVEPPILDTEAFF,TGCAGCGTTGAGCCTCCCATTTTGGACACTGAAGCTTTCTTT
TRBV10-3,TRBJ2-7,NA,NA,14,CAISESKGPLVEYF,TGTGCCATCAGTGAGTCGAAGGGCCCCCTAGTCGAGTACTTC
TRBV2,TRBJ2-3,TRBD2,NA,18,CASNPGTSGRGHTGTQYF,TGTGCCAGCAATCCTGGGACTAGCGGGAGAGGTCACACGGGTACGCAGTATTTT
TRBV9,TRBJ2-1,TRBD2,NA,15,CASSSGGTSGNEQFF,TGTGCCAGCAGCTCAGGGGGGACTAGCGGGAATGAGCAGTTCTTC
TRBV18,TRBJ1-4,NA,NA,12,CASSSNLEKLFF,TGTGCCAGCTCTTCCAATCTAGAAAAACTGTTTTTT
TRBV11-2,TRBJ2-3,TRBD2,NA,15,CASSPRRGGTDTQYF,TGTGCCAGCAGCCCCCGGCGGGGGGGCACAGATACGCAGTATTTT
TRBV16,TRBJ1-1,TRBD1,NA,16,CASSDGQGGKNTEAFF,TGTGCCAGCAGCGACGGACAGGGCGGTAAGAACACTGAAGCTTTCTTT
TRBV9,TRBJ1-3,NA,NA,15,CASSPAGIGTDTIYF,TGTGCCAGCAGCCCTGCAGGGATCGGGACCGACACCATATATTTT
TRBV18,TRBJ1-5,TRBD1,NA,15,CASSTGQGSHQPQHF,TGTGCCAGCTCAACCGGACAGGGGTCCCATCAGCCCCAGCATTTT
TRBV29-1,TRBJ2-2,NA,NA,16,CSVAGSHDSNTGELFF,TGCAGCGTTGCGGGCTCACACGATTCGAACACCGGGGAGCTGTTTTTT
TRBV7-2,TRBJ1-2,TRBD1,few,16,CASSSLQGAGYYGYTF,TGTGCCAGCAGCTCCTTGCAGGGGGCAGGGTACTATGGCTACACCTTC
TRBV5-1,TRBJ2-2,TRBD2,NA,18,CASSLAPLAGGVAGELFF,TGCGCCAGCAGCTTGGCCCCCTTGGCGGGAGGTGTCGCCGGGGAGCTGTTTTTT